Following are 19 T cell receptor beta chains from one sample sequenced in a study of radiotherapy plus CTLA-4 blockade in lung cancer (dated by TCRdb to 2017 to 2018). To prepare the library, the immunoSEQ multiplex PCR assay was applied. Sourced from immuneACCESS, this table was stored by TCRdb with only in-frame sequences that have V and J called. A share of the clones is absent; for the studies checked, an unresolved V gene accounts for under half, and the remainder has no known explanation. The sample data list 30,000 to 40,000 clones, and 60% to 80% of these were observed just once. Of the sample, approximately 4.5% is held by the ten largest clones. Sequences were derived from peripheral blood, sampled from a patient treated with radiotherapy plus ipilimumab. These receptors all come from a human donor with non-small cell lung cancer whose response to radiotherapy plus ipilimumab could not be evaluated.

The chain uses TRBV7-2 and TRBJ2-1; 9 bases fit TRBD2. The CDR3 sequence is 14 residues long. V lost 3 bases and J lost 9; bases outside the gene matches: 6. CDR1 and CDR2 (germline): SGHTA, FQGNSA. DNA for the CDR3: TGTGCCAGCAGCTTGGGAGCGGGAGGTAGTGAGCAGTTCTTC. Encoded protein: CASSLGAGGSEQFF.

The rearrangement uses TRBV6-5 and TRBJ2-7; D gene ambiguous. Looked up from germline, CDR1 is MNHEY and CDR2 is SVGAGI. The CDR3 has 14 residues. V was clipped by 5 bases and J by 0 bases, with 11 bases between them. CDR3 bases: TGTGCCAGCAGTCCACATCAGGACTCCTACGAGCAGTACTTC. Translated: CASSPHQDSYEQYF.

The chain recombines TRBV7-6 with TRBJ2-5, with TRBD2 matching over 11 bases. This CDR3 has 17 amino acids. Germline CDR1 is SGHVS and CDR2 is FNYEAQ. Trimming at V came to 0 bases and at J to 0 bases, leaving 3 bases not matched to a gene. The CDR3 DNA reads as TGTGCCAGCAGCTTAGCAGTAGCGGGAGGGTACCAAGAGACCCAGTACTTC. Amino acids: CASSLAVAGGYQETQYF.

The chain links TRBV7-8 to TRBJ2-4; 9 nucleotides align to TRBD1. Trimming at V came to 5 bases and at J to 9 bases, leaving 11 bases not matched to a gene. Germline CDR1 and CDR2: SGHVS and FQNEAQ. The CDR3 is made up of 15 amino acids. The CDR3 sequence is CASSPFGQGKSIQYF. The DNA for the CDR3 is TGTGCCAGCAGCCCCTTTGGACAGGGGAAGAGCATTCAGTACTTC.

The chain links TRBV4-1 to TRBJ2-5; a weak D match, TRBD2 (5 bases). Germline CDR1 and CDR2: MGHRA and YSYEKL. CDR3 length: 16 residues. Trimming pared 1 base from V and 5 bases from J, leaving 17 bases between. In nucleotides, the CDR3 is TGCGCCAGCAGCCAAGGGGGAACCTTATCGGGGGAGACCCAGTACTTC. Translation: CASSQGGTLSGETQYF.

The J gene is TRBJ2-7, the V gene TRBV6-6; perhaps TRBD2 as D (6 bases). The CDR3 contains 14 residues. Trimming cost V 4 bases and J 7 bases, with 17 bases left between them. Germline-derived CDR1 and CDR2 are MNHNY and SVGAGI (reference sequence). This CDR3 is CASSWEETLVEQYF. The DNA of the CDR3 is TGTGCCAGCAGTTGGGAGGAAACCCTAGTAGAGCAGTACTTC.

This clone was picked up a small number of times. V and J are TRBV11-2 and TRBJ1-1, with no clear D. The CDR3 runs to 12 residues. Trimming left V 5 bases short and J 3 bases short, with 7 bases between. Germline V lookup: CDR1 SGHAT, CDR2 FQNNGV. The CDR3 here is CASSLYYTEAFF. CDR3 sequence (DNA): TGTGCCAGCAGCCTGTACTACACTGAAGCTTTCTTT.

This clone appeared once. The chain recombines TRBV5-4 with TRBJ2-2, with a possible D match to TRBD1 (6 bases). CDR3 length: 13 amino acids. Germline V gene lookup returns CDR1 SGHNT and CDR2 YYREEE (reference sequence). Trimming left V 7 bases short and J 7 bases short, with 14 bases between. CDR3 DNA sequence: TGTGCCAGCCGACCAGGGGAGTACGGGGAGCTGTTTTTT. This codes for CASRPGEYGELFF.

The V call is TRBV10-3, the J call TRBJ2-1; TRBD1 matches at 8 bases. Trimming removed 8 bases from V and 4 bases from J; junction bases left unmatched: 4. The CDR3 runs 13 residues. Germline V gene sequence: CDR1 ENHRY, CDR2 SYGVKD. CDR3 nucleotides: TGTGCCATCCGCGGGACAGGATACAATGAGCAGTTCTTC. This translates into CAIRGTGYNEQFF.

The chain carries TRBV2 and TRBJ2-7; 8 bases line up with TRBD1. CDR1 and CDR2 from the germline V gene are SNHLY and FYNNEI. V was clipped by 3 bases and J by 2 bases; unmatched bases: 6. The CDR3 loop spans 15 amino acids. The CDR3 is CASSETGTGPYEQYF. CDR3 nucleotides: TGTGCCAGCAGTGAGACCGGGACAGGACCCTACGAGCAGTACTTC.

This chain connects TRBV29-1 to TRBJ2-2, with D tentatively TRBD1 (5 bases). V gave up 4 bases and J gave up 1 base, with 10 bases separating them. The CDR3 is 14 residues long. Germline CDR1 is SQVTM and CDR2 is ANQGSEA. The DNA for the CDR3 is TGCAGCGTTGTTAGGGGTGGGAACACCGGGGAGCTGTTTTTT. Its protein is CSVVRGGNTGELFF.

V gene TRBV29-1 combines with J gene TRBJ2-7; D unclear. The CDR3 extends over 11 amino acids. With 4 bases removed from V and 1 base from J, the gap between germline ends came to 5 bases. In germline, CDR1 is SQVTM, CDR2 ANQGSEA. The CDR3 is CSVGQSYEQYF. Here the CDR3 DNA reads TGCAGCGTTGGGCAGTCCTACGAGCAGTACTTC.

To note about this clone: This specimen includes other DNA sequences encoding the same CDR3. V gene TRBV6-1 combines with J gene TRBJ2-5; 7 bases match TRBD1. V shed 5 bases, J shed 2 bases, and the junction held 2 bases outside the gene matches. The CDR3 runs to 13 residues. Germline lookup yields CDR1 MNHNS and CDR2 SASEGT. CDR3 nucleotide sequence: TGTGCCAGCAGTCGGGGACAGCAAGAGACCCAGTACTTC. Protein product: CASSRGQQETQYF.

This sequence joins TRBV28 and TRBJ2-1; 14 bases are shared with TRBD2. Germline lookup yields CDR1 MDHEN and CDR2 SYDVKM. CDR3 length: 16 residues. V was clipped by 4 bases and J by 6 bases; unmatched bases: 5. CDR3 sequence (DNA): TGTGCCAGCAGTTACGCCGGGACTAGCGGGAGCAATGAGCAGTTCTTC. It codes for CASSYAGTSGSNEQFF.

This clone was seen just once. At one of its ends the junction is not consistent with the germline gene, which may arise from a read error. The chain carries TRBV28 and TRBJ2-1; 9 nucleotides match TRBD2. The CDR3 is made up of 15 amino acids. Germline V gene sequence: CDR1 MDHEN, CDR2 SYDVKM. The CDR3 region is CARSRSGSSYNEQFF. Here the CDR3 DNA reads TGTGCCCGCAGCCGTAGCGGGAGCTCCTACAATGAGCAGTTCTTC.

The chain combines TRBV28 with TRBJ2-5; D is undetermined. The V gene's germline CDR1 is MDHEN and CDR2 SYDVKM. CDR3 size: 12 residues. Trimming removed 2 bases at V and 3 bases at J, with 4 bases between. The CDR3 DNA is TGTGCCAGCAGTTTAGCGAAAGAGACCCAGTACTTC. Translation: CASSLAKETQYF.

CDR3 residues: CASSLGSGKETQYF. CDR3 nucleotides: TGTGCCAGCAGCTTAGGGTCAGGGAAAGAGACCCAGTACTTC. V is TRBV7-6 and J is TRBJ2-5; TRBD1 is a possible D gene (5 bases). This CDR3 has 14 residues. The V end lost 1 base, the J end lost 3 bases, and 9 bases lay between the germline ends. Germline-derived CDR1 and CDR2 are SGHVS and FNYEAQ.

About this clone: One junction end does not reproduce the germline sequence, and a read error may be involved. CDR3 nucleotide sequence: TGTGCCAGCACGTGGGGGCGGGATGAAAAACTGTTTTTT. This encodes CASTWGRDEKLFF. The chain employs TRBV5-1 and TRBJ1-4; the D gene is possibly TRBD1 (6 bases). Germline CDR1 is SGHRS and CDR2 is YFSETQ. The CDR3 covers 13 residues.

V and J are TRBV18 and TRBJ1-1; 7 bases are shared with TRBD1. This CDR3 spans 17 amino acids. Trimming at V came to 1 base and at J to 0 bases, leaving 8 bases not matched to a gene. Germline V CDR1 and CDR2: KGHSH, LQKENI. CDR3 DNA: TGTGCCAGCTCACCACAACCGGGACAGACTATGAACACTGAAGCTTTCTTT. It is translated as CASSPQPGQTMNTEAFF.